This note documents a single T cell receptor (beta chain) sequence. Given a much more abundant clone one base away, this may be a read error. These data belong to a study of human T cells and chemical hapten exposure. The sample's time point: patch test 1, 2 weeks after DPC sensitization. The sample's treatment: therapeutic diphenylcyclopropenone sensitization with weekly scalp DPC. Drawing of blood took place ahead of applying each patch test. Every donor had alopecia and was 18 to 70 years old; all were suitable for DPC. Sequencing started from total RNA isolated from unfractionated whole blood. This CDR3 is built from 12 residues. Per the germline V gene, CDR1 is DFQATT and CDR2 is SNEGSKA (reference sequence). TCRdb processed the RACE reads anew with MiXCR; each CDR3 protein has one entry. This repertoire shows around 71,000 distinct CDR3 sequences, around 9.8% found once; its top ten account for roughly 3.3%.

The material sequenced was whole blood, taken in connection with sensitization to the hapten diphenylcyclopropenone (DPC). The receptor was isolated from a woman between 35 and 50 years old with alopecia areata. Some clones in this sample may be carry-over from other donors' samples. V gene TRBV20-1 combines with J gene TRBJ2-5; 12 nucleotides match TRBD2. Here the CDR3 DNA reads TGCAGAGCTAGCGGGGGGGCGGAGACCCAGTACTTC. Its protein is CRASGGAETQYF.